This T cell receptor beta chain originates from a study of blood T cell repertoires in COVID-19. Study information: Specimens from acute and convalescent COVID-19 originated in the United States, Italy and Spain. In each case, the material was cDNA or gDNA derived from T cells, B-cell-depleted T cells, or PBMCs.

Per the original methods: Reference gene primer amplification gave estimated nucleated cell counts. Profiling relied on immunoSEQ multiplex PCR, and the TCRdb table lists in-frame clones only, not all of them. V and J calls and clone size are those listed in that table; D and trimming were worked out from the DNA. Of around 200,000 clones in the sample, roughly 81% are singletons; the top ten hold 4.5% to 5%. The source is a woman of 80 years or more with acute or convalescent COVID-19. Sequenced material: peripheral blood.

The CDR3 DNA follows: TGTGCCAGCAGCCGGGGATGGGATCAGCCCCAGCATTTT. Protein product: CASSRGWDQPQHF. This chain connects TRBV2 to TRBJ1-5; D is ambiguous. The germline V gene has CDR1 SNHLY and CDR2 FYNNEI. The length of the CDR3 is 13 residues. The ends were cut back, 6 bases at V and 5 bases at J, with 11 bases in the middle. Together with reference TRBV2 and TRBJ1-5, the CDR3 gives the full variable domain: EPEVTQTPSHQVTQMGQEVILRCVPISNHLYFYWYRQILGQKVEFLVSFYNNEISEKSEIFDDQFSVERPDGSNFTLKIRSTKLEDSAMYFCASSRGWDQPQHFGDGTRLSIL.